This T cell receptor beta chain was identified in a study of blood T cells in healthy people across ages. Trimming removed 4 bases from V and 7 bases from J; junction bases left unmatched: 13. This CDR3 has 18 residues. Germline V CDR1 and CDR2: GTSNPN, SVGIG (reference sequence). A J-beta primer mix and a sample-barcoded 5' primer were used in a second PCR of roughly 7 to 12 cycles. TCRdb used MiXCR to reprocess the 5' RACE reads, holding one entry per CDR3 protein. The table shows approximately 940,000 distinct CDR3 sequences, with around 48% occurring only once. This clonotype appeared once. The clonotype comes from a man aged 30-40 years in good health. Input material: blood. The chain employs TRBV30 and TRBJ2-1, with 16 bases identical to TRBD2. The CDR3 protein is CAWTGGLAGGRRPNEQFF. DNA of the CDR3: TGTGCCTGGACCGGGGGACTAGCGGGAGGGCGGAGGCCTAATGAGCAGTTCTTC.